Many counts were recorded for the clone carrying this T cell receptor (beta chain). Its antigen is currently unknown. From the RT-PCR reads, TCRdb called clonotypes with MiXCR, one entry per CDR3 protein. The sample yields around 570,000 distinct CDR3 sequences, about 8% seen once. The CDR3 is 14 residues long. Per the germline V gene, CDR1 is SGHNT and CDR2 is YYREEE (reference sequence). Trimming took 7 bases from V and 5 from J, leaving 15 bases between them. This sample was included in a study of response to subunit inactivated influenza vaccine. Study-wide results and limits: Few new T cells, the authors suggested, are recruited by each seasonal influenza vaccination.

V and J are TRBV5-4 and TRBJ1-4; D may be TRBD1 (5 bases). This specimen was PBMCs from blood, taken less than 30 months after vaccination. The sequence was obtained from a man between 50 and 75 years old who received an inactivated influenza vaccine. The CDR3, as DNA: TGTGCCAGCTCTTCTGACAGTTTAAATGAAAAACTGTTTTTT. This encodes CASSSDSLNEKLFF.